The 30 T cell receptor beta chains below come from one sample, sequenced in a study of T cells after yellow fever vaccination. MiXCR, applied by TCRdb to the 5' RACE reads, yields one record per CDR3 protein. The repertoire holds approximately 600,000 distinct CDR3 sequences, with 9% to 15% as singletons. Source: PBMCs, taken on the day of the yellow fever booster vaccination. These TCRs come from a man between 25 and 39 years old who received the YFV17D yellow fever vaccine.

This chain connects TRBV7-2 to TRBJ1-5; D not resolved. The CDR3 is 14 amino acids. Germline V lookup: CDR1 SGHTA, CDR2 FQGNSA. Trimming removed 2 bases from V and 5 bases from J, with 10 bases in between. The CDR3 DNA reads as TGTGCCAGCAGCTTAAGGCGATCAGATCAGCCCCAGCATTTT. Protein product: CASSLRRSDQPQHF. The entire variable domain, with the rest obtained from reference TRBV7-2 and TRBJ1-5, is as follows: GAGVSQSPSNKVTEKGKDVELRCDPISGHTALYWYRQSLGQGLEFLIYFQGNSAPDKSGLPSDRFSAERTGGSVSTLTIQRTQQEDSAVYLCASSLRRSDQPQHFGDGTRLSIL.

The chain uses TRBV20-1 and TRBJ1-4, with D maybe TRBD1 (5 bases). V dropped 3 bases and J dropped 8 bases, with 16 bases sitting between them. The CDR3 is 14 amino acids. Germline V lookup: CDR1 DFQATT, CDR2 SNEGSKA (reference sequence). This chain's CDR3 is CSASRPGPKEKLFF. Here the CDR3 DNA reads TGCAGTGCTAGCCGACCGGGACCGAAGGAAAAACTGTTTTTT.

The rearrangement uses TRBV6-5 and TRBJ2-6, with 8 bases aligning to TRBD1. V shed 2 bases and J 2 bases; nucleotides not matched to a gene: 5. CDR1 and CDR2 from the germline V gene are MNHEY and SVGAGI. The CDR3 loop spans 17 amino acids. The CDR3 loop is CASSYTRTGTGANVLTF. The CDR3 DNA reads TGTGCCAGCAGTTACACCCGGACAGGGACTGGGGCCAACGTCCTGACTTTC.

CDR3 sequence reads: CASMERAGEWETQYF. CDR3 DNA sequence: TGTGCCAGCATGGAGCGCGCGGGGGAGTGGGAGACCCAGTACTTC. This chain uses TRBV7-2 with TRBJ2-5; 7 bases match TRBD2. V lost 7 bases and J lost 5; bases outside the gene matches: 13. Germline loops: CDR1 SGHTA, CDR2 FQGNSA. This CDR3 has 15 residues.

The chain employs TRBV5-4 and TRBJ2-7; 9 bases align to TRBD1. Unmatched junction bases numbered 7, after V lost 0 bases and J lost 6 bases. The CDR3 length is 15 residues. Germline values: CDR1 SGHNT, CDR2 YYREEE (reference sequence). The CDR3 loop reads CASSLGTGVQGEQYF. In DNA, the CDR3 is TGTGCCAGCAGCTTGGGGACAGGGGTTCAAGGCGAGCAGTACTTC.

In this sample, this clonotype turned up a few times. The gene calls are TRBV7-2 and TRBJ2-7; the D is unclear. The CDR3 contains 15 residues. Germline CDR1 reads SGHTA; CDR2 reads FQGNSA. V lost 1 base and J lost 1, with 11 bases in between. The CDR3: CASSLEGQWSYEQYF. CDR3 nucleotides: TGTGCCAGCAGCTTAGAAGGGCAGTGGTCCTACGAGCAGTACTTC.

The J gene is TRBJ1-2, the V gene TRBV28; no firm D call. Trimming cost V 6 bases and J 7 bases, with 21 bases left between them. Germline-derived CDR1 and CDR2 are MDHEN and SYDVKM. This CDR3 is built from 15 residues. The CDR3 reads CASSPQLTALSGYTF. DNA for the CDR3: TGTGCCAGCAGCCCCCAGTTAACGGCTCTAAGTGGCTACACCTTC.

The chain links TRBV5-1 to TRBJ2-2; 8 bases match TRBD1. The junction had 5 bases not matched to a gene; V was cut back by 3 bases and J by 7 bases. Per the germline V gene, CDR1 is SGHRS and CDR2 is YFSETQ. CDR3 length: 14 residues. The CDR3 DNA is TGCGCCAGCAGCTCGACAGGGGTTAACGGGGAGCTGTTTTTT. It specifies CASSSTGVNGELFF.

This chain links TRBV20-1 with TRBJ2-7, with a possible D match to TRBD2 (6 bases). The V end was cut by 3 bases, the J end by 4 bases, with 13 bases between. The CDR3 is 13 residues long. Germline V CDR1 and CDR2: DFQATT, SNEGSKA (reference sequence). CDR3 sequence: CSASGGPQYEQYF. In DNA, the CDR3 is TGCAGTGCTAGTGGAGGGCCCCAGTACGAGCAGTACTTC.

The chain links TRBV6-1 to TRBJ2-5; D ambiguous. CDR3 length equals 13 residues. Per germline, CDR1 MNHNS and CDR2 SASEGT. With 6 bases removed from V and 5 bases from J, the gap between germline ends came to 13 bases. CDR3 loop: CASRTLRRETQYF. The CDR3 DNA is TGTGCCAGCAGAACACTCCGTCGGGAGACCCAGTACTTC.

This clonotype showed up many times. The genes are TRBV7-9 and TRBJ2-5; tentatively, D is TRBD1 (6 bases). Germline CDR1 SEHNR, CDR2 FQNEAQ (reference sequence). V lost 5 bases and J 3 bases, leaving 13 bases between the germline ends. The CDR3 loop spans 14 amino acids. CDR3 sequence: CASSLASGEETQYF. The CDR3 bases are TGTGCCAGCAGCCTGGCGTCAGGGGAAGAGACCCAGTACTTC.

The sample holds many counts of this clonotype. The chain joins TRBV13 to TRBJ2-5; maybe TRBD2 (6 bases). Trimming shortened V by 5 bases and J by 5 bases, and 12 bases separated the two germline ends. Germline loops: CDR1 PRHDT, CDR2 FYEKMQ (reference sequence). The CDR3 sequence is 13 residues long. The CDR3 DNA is TGTGCCAGCAGCGTTGGGGGAGGCGAGACCCAGTACTTC. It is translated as CASSVGGGETQYF.

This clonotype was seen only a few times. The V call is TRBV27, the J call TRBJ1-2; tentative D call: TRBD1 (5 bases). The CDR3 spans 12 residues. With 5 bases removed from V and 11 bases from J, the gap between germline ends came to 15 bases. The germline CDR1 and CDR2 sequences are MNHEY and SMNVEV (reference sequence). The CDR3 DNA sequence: TGTGCCAGCAGTCCCACAGGAGTGTTATACACCTTC. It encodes CASSPTGVLYTF.

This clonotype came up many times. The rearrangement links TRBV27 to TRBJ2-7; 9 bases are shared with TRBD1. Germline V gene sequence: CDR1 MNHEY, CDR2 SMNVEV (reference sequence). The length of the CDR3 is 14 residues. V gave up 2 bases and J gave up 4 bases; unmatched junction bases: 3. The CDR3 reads CASSLAQGAYEQYF. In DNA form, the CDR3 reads TGTGCCAGCAGTTTAGCACAGGGGGCTTACGAGCAGTACTTC.

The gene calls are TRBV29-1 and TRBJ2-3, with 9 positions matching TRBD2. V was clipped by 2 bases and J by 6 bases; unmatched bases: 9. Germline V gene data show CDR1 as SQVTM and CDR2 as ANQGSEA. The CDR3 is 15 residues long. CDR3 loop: CSVEKTGTSMDTQYF. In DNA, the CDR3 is TGCAGCGTTGAAAAGACCGGGACTAGCATGGATACGCAGTATTTT.

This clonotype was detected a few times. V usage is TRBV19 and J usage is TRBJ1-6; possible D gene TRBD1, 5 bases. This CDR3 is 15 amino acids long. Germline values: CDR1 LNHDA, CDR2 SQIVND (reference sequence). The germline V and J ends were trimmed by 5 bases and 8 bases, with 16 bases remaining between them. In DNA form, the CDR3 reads TGTGCCAGTAGTTCCCGAAGGGCACAGGATTCACCCCTCCACTTT. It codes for CASSSRRAQDSPLHF.

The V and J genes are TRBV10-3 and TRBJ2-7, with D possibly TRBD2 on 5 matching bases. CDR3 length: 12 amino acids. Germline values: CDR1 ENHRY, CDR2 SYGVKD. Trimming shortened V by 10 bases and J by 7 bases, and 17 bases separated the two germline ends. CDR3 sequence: CATKTPTGEQYF. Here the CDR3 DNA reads TGTGCCACTAAGACCCCAACGGGGGAGCAGTACTTC.

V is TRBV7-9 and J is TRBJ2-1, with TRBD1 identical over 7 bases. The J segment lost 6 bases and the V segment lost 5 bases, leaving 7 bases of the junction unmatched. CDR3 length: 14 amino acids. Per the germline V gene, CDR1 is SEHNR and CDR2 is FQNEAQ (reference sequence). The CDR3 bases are TGTGCCAGCAGCGAAAGCTACAGGGGCAATGAGCAGTTCTTC. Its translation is CASSESYRGNEQFF.

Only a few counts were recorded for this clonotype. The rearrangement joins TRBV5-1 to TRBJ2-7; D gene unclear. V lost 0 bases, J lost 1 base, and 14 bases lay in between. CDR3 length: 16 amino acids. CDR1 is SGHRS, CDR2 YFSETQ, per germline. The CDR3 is CASSLGFGRISYEQYF. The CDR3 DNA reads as TGCGCCAGCAGCTTGGGTTTCGGCAGGATATCCTACGAGCAGTACTTC.

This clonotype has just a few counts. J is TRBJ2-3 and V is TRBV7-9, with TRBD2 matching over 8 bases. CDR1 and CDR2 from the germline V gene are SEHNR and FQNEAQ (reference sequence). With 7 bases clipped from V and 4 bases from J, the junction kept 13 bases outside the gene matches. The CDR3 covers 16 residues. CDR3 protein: CASTPRPSGYSDTQYF. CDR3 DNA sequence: TGTGCCAGCACACCCCGCCCTAGCGGGTACTCAGATACGCAGTATTTT. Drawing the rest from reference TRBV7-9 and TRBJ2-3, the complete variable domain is DTGVSQNPRHKITKRGQNVTFRCDPISEHNRLYWYRQTLGQGPEFLTYFQNEAQLEKSRLLSDRFSAERPKGSFSTLEIQRTEQGDSAMYLCASTPRPSGYSDTQYFGPGTRLTVL.

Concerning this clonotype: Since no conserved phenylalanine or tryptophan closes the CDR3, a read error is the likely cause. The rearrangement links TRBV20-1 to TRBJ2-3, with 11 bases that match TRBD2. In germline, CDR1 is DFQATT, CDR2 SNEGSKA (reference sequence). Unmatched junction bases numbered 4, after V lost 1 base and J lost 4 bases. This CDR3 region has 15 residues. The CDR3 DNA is TGCAGTGCTAGAGCTAGCGGGAGGTTTCCAGATACGCAGTATATT. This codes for CSARASGRFPDTQYI.

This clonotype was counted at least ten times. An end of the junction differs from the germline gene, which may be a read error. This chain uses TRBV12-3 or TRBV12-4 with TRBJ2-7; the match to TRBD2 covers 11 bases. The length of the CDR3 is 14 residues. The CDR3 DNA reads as TGTGCCAGCAGTATAGCGGGAGGGCCGAGAGAGCAGTACTTC. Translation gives CASSIAGGPREQYF.

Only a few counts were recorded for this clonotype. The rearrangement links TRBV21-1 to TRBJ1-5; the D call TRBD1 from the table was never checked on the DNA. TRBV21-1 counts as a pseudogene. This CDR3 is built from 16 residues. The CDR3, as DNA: TGTGCCAGCAGCGCCAATAGTGGGGGTAGTTCTCAGCCCCAGCATTTT. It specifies CASSANSGGSSQPQHF.

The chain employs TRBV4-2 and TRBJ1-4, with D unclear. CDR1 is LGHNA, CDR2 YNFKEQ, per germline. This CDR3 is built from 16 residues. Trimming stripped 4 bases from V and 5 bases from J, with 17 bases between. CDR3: CASSPETTVRNEKLFF. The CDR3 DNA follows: TGTGCCAGCAGCCCCGAAACGACGGTGAGGAATGAAAAACTGTTTTTT.

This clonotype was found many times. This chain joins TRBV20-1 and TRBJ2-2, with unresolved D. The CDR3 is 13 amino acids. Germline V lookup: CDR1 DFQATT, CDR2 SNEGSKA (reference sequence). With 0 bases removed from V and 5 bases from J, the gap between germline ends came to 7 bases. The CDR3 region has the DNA TGCAGTGCTAGAGAGGCCAGAACCGGGGAGCTGTTTTTT. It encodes CSAREARTGELFF.

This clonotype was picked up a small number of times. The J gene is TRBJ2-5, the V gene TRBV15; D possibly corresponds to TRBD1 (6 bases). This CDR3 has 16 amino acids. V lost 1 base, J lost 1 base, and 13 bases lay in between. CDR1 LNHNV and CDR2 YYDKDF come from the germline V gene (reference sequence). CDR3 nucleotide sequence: TGTGCCACCAGCAGAGGCAGGCAGGGGCCCCAAGAGACCCAGTACTTC. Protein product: CATSRGRQGPQETQYF.

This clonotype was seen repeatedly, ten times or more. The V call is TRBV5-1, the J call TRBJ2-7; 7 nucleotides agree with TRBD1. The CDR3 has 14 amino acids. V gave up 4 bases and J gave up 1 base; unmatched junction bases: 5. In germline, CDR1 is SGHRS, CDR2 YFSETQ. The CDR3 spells CASSPPGQSYEQYF. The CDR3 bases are TGCGCCAGCAGCCCTCCGGGACAGTCCTACGAGCAGTACTTC.

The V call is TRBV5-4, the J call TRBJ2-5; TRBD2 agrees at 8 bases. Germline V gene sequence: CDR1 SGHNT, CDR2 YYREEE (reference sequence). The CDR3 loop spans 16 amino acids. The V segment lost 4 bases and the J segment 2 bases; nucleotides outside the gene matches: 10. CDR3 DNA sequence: TGTGCCAGCAGCCTCCCGGCAGCGGGAGTGCAAGAGACCCAGTACTTC. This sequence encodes CASSLPAAGVQETQYF. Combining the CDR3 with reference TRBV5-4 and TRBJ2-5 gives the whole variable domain ETGVTQSPTHLIKTRGQQVTLRCSSQSGHNTVSWYQQALGQGPQFIFQYYREEENGRGNFPPRFSGLQFPNYSSELNVNALELDDSALYLCASSLPAAGVQETQYFGPGTRLLVL.

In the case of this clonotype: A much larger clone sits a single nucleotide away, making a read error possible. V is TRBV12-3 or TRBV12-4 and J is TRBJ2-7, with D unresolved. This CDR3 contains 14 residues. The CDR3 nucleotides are TGTGCCAGCAGTTTTCCAGGTGGCGTATACGAGCTGTACTTC. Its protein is CASSFPGGVYELYF.

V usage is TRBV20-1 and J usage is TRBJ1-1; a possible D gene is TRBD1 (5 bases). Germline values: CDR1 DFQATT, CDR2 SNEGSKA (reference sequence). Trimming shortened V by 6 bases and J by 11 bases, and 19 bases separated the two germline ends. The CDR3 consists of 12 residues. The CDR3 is CSAPGRGLTAFF. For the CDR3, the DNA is TGCAGTGCCCCGGGGAGGGGCCTAACGGCTTTCTTT.